Listed here are 5 T cell receptor beta chains from one sample, sequenced in a study of cytomegalovirus exposure and HLA in healthy donors. The PCR made use of 60 Vbeta and 13 Jbeta primers. Libraries were prepared by immunoSEQ multiplex PCR; TCRdb keeps only in-frame clonotypes and omits some of them. Its table lists about 210,000 clones. Sequencing used PBMCs. The receptors stem from a woman in her twenties or thirties in good health and CMV-seropositive.

V gene TRBV28 combines with J gene TRBJ1-1; 8 nucleotides agree with TRBD1. The ends lost 3 bases at V and 4 bases at J; junction bases unmatched: 10. There are 16 residues in the CDR3. In germline, CDR1 is MDHEN, CDR2 SYDVKM. CDR3 region: CASSFRTRGLTTEAFF. CDR3 DNA sequence: TGTGCCAGCAGTTTTCGGACCAGGGGGCTGACCACTGAAGCTTTCTTT.

This chain joins TRBV5-4 and TRBJ2-5; TRBD2 agrees at 7 bases. The germline V gene has CDR1 SGHNT and CDR2 YYREEE (reference sequence). CDR3 size: 13 residues. With 4 bases clipped from V and 2 bases from J, the junction kept 2 bases outside the gene matches. CDR3 region: CASSPGLQETQYF. The CDR3 DNA is TGTGCCAGCAGCCCGGGACTACAAGAGACCCAGTACTTC.

The CDR3 DNA reads as TGTGCCAGCAGCTTAGTGTCCGTCTCTGGGGCCAACGTCCTGACTTTC. As protein: CASSLVSVSGANVLTF. The rearrangement joins TRBV7-8 to TRBJ2-6; D gene ambiguous. CDR1 and CDR2 from the germline V gene are SGHVS and FQNEAQ. This CDR3 is 16 amino acids long. V was cut by 1 base and J by 0 bases, with 7 bases left in between.

V is TRBV4-3 and J is TRBJ2-5; no firm D call. The CDR3 covers 14 residues. Germline V gene sequence: CDR1 LGHNA, CDR2 YSLEER. Trimming pared 0 bases from V and 5 bases from J, leaving 10 bases between. The CDR3 here is CASSQELHQETQYF. The CDR3 DNA is TGCGCCAGCAGCCAAGAGCTCCATCAGGAGACCCAGTACTTC.

V is TRBV12-5 and J is TRBJ1-5; a weak D match, TRBD1 (5 bases). Per germline, CDR1 LGHNT and CDR2 FRNRAP. This CDR3 contains 16 residues. Between the trimmed V and J ends, which lost 1 base and 4 bases, there was a span of 14 bases. The CDR3 DNA reads TGTGCTAGTGGTTTGGGGCGGGGGTATGGGAATCAGCCCCAGCATTTT. It translates to CASGLGRGYGNQPQHF.